This entry lists 11 T cell receptor beta chains sequenced from one sample in a study of T cell responses to AZD1222 COVID-19 vaccine. Generated by immunoSEQ multiplex PCR, the TCRdb table keeps only in-frame clones and is missing some. The data contain approximately 110,000 clones, about 85% of them singletons. The input for sequencing was peripheral blood, taken on day 0 of AZD1222 vaccination. These receptors originate from an adult in good health.

This clone appeared a single time. The gene calls are TRBV6-2 or TRBV6-3 and TRBJ1-2; 7 bases are shared with TRBD1. V shed 1 base, J shed 3 bases, and the junction held 2 bases outside the gene matches. CDR3 length: 14 amino acids. Germline CDR1 is MNHEY and CDR2 is SVGEGT. The DNA for the CDR3 is TGTGCCAGCAGTTACTTTACAGGGGACTATGGCTACACCTTC. Protein product: CASSYFTGDYGYTF.

The V gene is TRBV28, the J gene TRBJ2-5; 10 bases are shared with TRBD1. CDR1 is MDHEN, CDR2 SYDVKM, per germline. With V trimmed by 3 bases and J by 1 base, 8 bases remained unmatched. This CDR3 comprises 17 residues. The CDR3 nucleotides read TGTGCCAGCAGTTTTTCCCGGGACAGGGGACTCCAAGAGACCCAGTACTTC. Its translation: CASSFSRDRGLQETQYF.

The chain couples TRBV7-3 to TRBJ2-3, with TRBD2 matching 13 bases. CDR3 size: 15 residues. Germline values: CDR1 SGHTA, CDR2 FQGTGA. Unmatched junction bases numbered 1, after V lost 3 bases and J lost 4 bases. For the CDR3, the DNA is TGTGCCAGCAGCTTCACTAGCGGGGGGGCAGATACGCAGTATTTT. Encoded protein: CASSFTSGGADTQYF.

The gene calls are TRBV30 and TRBJ1-4; maybe TRBD1 (5 bases). V dropped 2 bases and J dropped 13 bases, with 11 bases sitting between them. The CDR3 runs 11 residues. Germline lookup yields CDR1 GTSNPN and CDR2 SVGIG (reference sequence). In DNA form, the CDR3 reads TGTGCCTGGAGTCAGTCCGGGGGACTGTTTTTT. Translating it yields CAWSQSGGLFF.

The rearrangement links TRBV9 to TRBJ1-6, with a possible D match to TRBD1 (5 bases). V was clipped by 0 bases and J by 8 bases, with 15 bases between them. The CDR3 is 16 amino acids. The germline V gene encodes CDR1 SGDLS and CDR2 YYNGEE. The CDR3 DNA is TGTGCCAGCAGCGTAGGTGCAGGGCCGAGGGATTCACCCCTCCACTTT. It is translated as CASSVGAGPRDSPLHF.

As to this clone: The identical CDR3 is also encoded by other nucleotide sequences in the sample. The CDR3 region is CASSPGNTIYF. The CDR3, as DNA: TGTGCCAGCAGCCCCGGAAACACCATATATTTT. V usage is TRBV12-3 or TRBV12-4 and J usage is TRBJ1-3; D is undetermined. The CDR3 contains 11 residues. Trimming removed 6 bases from V and 4 bases from J, with 4 bases in between.

This rearrangement joins TRBV3-1 (or the pseudogene TRBV3-2) to TRBJ2-7; D gene ambiguous. Germline assignment: CDR1 LGHDT and CDR2 YNNKEL (reference sequence). Trimming removed 4 bases from V and 6 bases from J, with 10 bases in between. CDR3 size: 12 residues. In DNA form, the CDR3 reads TGTGCCAGCAGCCTGGTTAGGGTCGAGCAGTACTTC. Amino acid sequence: CASSLVRVEQYF.

This sequence joins TRBV3-1 (or the pseudogene TRBV3-2) and TRBJ2-3; 8 bases align to TRBD2. The germline V gene encodes CDR1 LGHDT and CDR2 YNNKEL (reference sequence). This CDR3 region has 14 residues. V shed 4 bases, J shed 1 base, and the junction held 1 base outside the gene matches. This CDR3 reads CASSLSGGTDTQYF. In nucleotides, the CDR3 is TGTGCCAGCAGCCTTAGCGGGGGCACAGATACGCAGTATTTT.

This chain connects TRBV6-5 to TRBJ2-1; 9 bases line up with TRBD1. The CDR3 has 15 residues. Germline CDR1 and CDR2: MNHEY and SVGAGI. Unmatched junction bases numbered 11, after V lost 5 bases and J lost 9 bases. In nucleotides, the CDR3 is TGTGCCAGCAGTAACCGGGACAGGGTACACGTTGAGCAGTTCTTC. It specifies CASSNRDRVHVEQFF.

The chain couples TRBV5-1 to TRBJ2-3; D unresolved. Germline CDR1 SGHRS, CDR2 YFSETQ. V was shortened by 2 bases and J by 1 base, with 8 bases between the two germline ends. The CDR3 spans 14 residues. CDR3 loop: CASSFLGGTDTQYF. The CDR3 DNA reads TGCGCCAGCAGCTTTCTCGGCGGCACAGATACGCAGTATTTT. The whole variable domain, remainder taken from reference TRBV5-1 and TRBJ2-3, is KAGVTQTPRYLIKTRGQQVTLSCSPISGHRSVSWYQQTPGQGLQFLFEYFSETQRNKGNFPGRFSGRQFSNSRSEMNVSTLELGDSALYLCASSFLGGTDTQYFGPGTRLTVL.

In this sample, this clone turned up a few times. The gene calls are TRBV19 and TRBJ2-7; 8 positions agree with TRBD1. Germline V lookup: CDR1 LNHDA, CDR2 SQIVND (reference sequence). The CDR3 covers 13 residues. After removal of 8 bases from V and 5 bases from J, the junction contained 8 bases not matched to a gene. The CDR3 sequence: CASADRASDEQYF. CDR3 DNA sequence: TGTGCCAGTGCGGACAGGGCGAGTGACGAGCAGTACTTC.